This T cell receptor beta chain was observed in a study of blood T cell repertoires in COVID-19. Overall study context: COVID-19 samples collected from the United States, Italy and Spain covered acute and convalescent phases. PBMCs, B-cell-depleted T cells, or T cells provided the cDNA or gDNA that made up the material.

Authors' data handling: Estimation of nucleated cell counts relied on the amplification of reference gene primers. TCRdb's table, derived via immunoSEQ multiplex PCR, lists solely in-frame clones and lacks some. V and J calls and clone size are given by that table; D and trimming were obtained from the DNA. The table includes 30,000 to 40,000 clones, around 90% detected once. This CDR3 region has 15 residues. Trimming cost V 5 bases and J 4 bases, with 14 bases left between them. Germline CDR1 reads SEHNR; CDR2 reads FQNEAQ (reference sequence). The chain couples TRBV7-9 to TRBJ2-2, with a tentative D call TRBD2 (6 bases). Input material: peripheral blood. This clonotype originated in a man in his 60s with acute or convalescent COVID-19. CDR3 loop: CASSATRASTGELFF. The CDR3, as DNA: TGTGCCAGCAGCGCGACTAGGGCGAGCACCGGGGAGCTGTTTTTT.